These 28 T cell receptor beta chains share one sample of origin, sequenced in a study of cytomegalovirus exposure and HLA in healthy donors. Primers: 60 Vbeta forward and 13 Jbeta reverse. Sequenced by immunoSEQ multiplex PCR; TCRdb stores in-frame clones only, minus some. The profile covers some 150,000 clones, with around four fifths appearing a single time and around 1.3% taken by the ten largest. Sequenced sample: PBMCs. Receptors originate from a woman aged 50 to 60 in good health and CMV-seronegative.

This chain links TRBV19 with TRBJ1-5; D is possibly TRBD1 (5 bases). Trimming took 7 bases from V and 7 from J, leaving 23 bases between them. Germline V CDR1 and CDR2: LNHDA, SQIVND (reference sequence). The CDR3 runs to 16 residues. The CDR3 nucleotides are TGTGCCAGTACCTTACATCCCGGGGGAGGGCGGCAGCCCCAGCATTTT. Translated, it gives CASTLHPGGGRQPQHF.

The chain uses TRBV5-6 and TRBJ1-6; the match to TRBD1 covers 7 bases. The CDR3 has 15 residues. Trimming removed 2 bases from V and 7 bases from J; junction bases left unmatched: 6. Germline-derived CDR1 and CDR2 are SGHDT and YYEEEE. CDR3 DNA sequence: TGTGCCAGCAGCTTCAGAGGGGGCCGGAATTCACCCCTCCACTTT. Its protein is CASSFRGGRNSPLHF.

This chain uses TRBV7-9 with TRBJ2-7; possibly TRBD1 for D (6 bases). The germline V gene encodes CDR1 SEHNR and CDR2 FQNEAQ (reference sequence). V was trimmed by 2 bases and J by 2 bases, leaving 10 bases between them. The CDR3 is 14 residues long. In nucleotides, the CDR3 is TGTGCCAGCAGCTTACCCTGGACAGCCTACGAGCAGTACTTC. This gives the protein CASSLPWTAYEQYF.

The V call is TRBV4-3, the J call TRBJ1-6; D is possibly TRBD1 (6 bases). This CDR3 comprises 16 residues. V lost 5 bases to trimming and J lost 6 bases, with 17 bases between them. CDR1 and CDR2 (germline): LGHNA, YSLEER. This chain's CDR3 is CASSEGPGQSNSPLHF. CDR3 sequence (DNA): TGCGCCAGCAGCGAAGGCCCTGGACAGAGTAATTCACCCCTCCACTTT.

The CDR3 DNA reads TGTGCCAGCTCACCAAATCTGGCGGAACTTTACACAGATACGCAGTATTTT. The encoded protein is CASSPNLAELYTDTQYF. This chain joins TRBV18 and TRBJ2-3; the D is unclear. Germline CDR1 KGHSH, CDR2 LQKENI. The CDR3 runs 17 residues. The V gene lost 2 bases and the J gene lost 2 bases, with 17 bases spanning the gap. Filled out from reference TRBV18 and TRBJ2-3, the complete variable domain reads NAGVMQNPRHLVRRRGQEARLRCSPMKGHSHVYWYRQLPEEGLKFMVYLQKENIIDESGMPKERFSAEFPKEGPSILRIQQVVRGDSAAYFCASSPNLAELYTDTQYFGPGTRLTVL.

V gene TRBV27 combines with J gene TRBJ2-7, with 7 bases aligning to TRBD1. This CDR3 has 13 residues. V shed 2 bases, J shed 4 bases, and the junction held 2 bases outside the gene matches. Looked up from germline, CDR1 is MNHEY and CDR2 is SMNVEV (reference sequence). As DNA, the CDR3 is TGTGCCAGCAGTTTAGCAGGGGGTTACGAGCAGTACTTC. Amino acids: CASSLAGGYEQYF.

This chain connects TRBV6-1 to TRBJ1-1; D gene unclear. The CDR3 spans 17 residues. Between the trimmed V and J ends, which lost 4 bases and 7 bases, there was a span of 25 bases. Germline V CDR1 and CDR2: MNHNS, SASEGT. CDR3: CASSVFGTRSPLSEAFF. The CDR3, as DNA: TGTGCCAGCAGTGTTTTCGGTACTCGATCCCCCCTTAGTGAAGCTTTCTTT.

The V call is TRBV4-2, the J call TRBJ1-4; D ambiguous. Germline V gene sequence: CDR1 LGHNA, CDR2 YNFKEQ. This CDR3 comprises 15 residues. V was shortened by 0 bases and J by 7 bases, with 12 bases between the two germline ends. DNA for the CDR3: TGTGCCAGCAGCCAAGATATAGGGAGTGTTGAAAAACTGTTTTTT. Translating it yields CASSQDIGSVEKLFF.

The chain recombines TRBV7-3 with TRBJ2-2; D is unresolved. V was clipped by 5 bases and J by 7 bases, with 14 bases between them. Germline CDR1 and CDR2: SGHTA and FQGTGA. The CDR3 is 14 residues long. Here the CDR3 reads CASSPVRSNGELFF. The CDR3 DNA is TGTGCCAGCAGCCCCGTCCGGTCCAACGGGGAGCTGTTTTTT.

V usage is TRBV7-3 and J usage is TRBJ2-6, with a tentative D call TRBD2 (7 bases). CDR3 size: 18 residues. Trimming removed 5 bases at V and 1 base at J, with 18 bases between. Germline assignment: CDR1 SGHTA and CDR2 FQGTGA. The CDR3 reads CASSLRSRGHSGANVLTF. The CDR3 coding sequence is TGTGCCAGCAGCCTGAGGTCGCGGGGGCATTCTGGGGCCAACGTCCTGACTTTC.

This clone occurred once. The rearrangement uses TRBV28 and TRBJ2-3; the match to TRBD2 covers 9 bases. This CDR3 is built from 15 residues. V lost 7 bases to trimming and J lost 5 bases; unmatched junction nucleotides: 10. The germline V gene has CDR1 MDHEN and CDR2 SYDVKM. CDR3 region: CASIYGGGAGDTQYF. The CDR3 region has the DNA TGTGCCAGCATCTACGGCGGGGGGGCAGGAGATACGCAGTATTTT.

There are a few counts of this clone. CDR3 sequence: CASSFRDRDYNEQFF. The DNA for the CDR3 is TGTGCCAGCAGCTTCCGGGACAGGGACTACAATGAGCAGTTCTTC. The chain combines TRBV11-3 with TRBJ2-1, with TRBD1 matching over 9 bases. The CDR3 is 15 amino acids. The V gene end was trimmed by 3 bases and the J gene end by 3 bases; junction bases not matched to a gene: 3. The germline CDR1 and CDR2 sequences are SGHNT and YENEEA.

The chain employs TRBV4-1 and TRBJ2-1; 7 nucleotides align to TRBD2. Germline CDR1 is MGHRA and CDR2 is YSYEKL. Germline trimming cut 2 bases from V and 0 bases from J; bases unmatched to any gene: 4. CDR3 length: 16 amino acids. The CDR3 is CASSQSGGSSYNEQFF. CDR3 DNA sequence: TGCGCCAGCAGCCAATCGGGCGGGAGCTCCTACAATGAGCAGTTCTTC.

The chain couples TRBV27 to TRBJ1-2; TRBD1 agrees at 7 bases. Germline values: CDR1 MNHEY, CDR2 SMNVEV (reference sequence). The V and J ends lost 2 bases and 8 bases, in that order; junction bases with no gene match: 14. The CDR3 runs to 16 residues. CDR3 in DNA: TGTGCCAGCAGTTTACTCTCTGAGGGGGCGCAAACAGGCTACACCTTC. Translating gives CASSLLSEGAQTGYTF.

This clone was picked up one time. The chain has TRBV30 and TRBJ2-2; D is ambiguous. V was cut by 0 bases and J by 3 bases, with 8 bases left in between. This CDR3 spans 14 amino acids. Germline V gene lookup returns CDR1 GTSNPN and CDR2 SVGIG (reference sequence). The CDR3 protein is CAWSVLIDTGELFF. Here the CDR3 DNA reads TGTGCCTGGAGTGTACTGATAGACACCGGGGAGCTGTTTTTT. Looking up the rest from reference TRBV30 and TRBJ2-2 gives the full variable domain: SQTIHQWPATLVQPVGSPLSLECTVEGTSNPNLYWYRQAAGRGLQLLFYSVGIGQISSEVPQNLSASRPQDRQFILSSKKLLLSDSGFYLCAWSVLIDTGELFFGEGSRLTVL.

In DNA, the CDR3 is TGTGCCAGCAGCGTAACAGGGGGCGGGGAAAAACTGTTTTTT. As protein: CASSVTGGGEKLFF. This sequence joins TRBV5-4 and TRBJ1-4; 9 nucleotides align to TRBD1. The CDR3 is made up of 14 amino acids. Trimming cost V 4 bases and J 8 bases; bases outside gene matches: 6. The germline gives CDR1 SGHNT, CDR2 YYREEE (reference sequence).

The chain employs TRBV2 and TRBJ1-5; D is uncertain. The CDR3 has 13 residues. V was clipped by 3 bases and J by 1 base, with 4 bases between them. The V gene's germline CDR1 is SNHLY and CDR2 FYNNEI. CDR3 sequence reads: CASSDESNQPQHF. DNA for the CDR3: TGTGCCAGCAGTGATGAGAGCAATCAGCCCCAGCATTTT.

V usage is TRBV19 and J usage is TRBJ2-5; possible D gene TRBD1, 5 bases. Germline-derived CDR1 and CDR2 are LNHDA and SQIVND (reference sequence). The CDR3 is made up of 13 amino acids. V lost 7 bases and J lost 4, with 13 bases in between. The CDR3: CASKIQGIETQYF. CDR3 DNA: TGTGCCAGTAAGATTCAGGGTATAGAGACCCAGTACTTC.

The chain is built from TRBV4-3 and TRBJ2-7; possible D gene TRBD2, 6 bases. V lost 0 bases and J 4 bases, leaving 13 bases between the germline ends. The CDR3 spans 15 residues. Germline loops: CDR1 LGHNA, CDR2 YSLEER. This CDR3 reads CASSQDSGKPYEQYF. DNA for the CDR3: TGCGCCAGCAGCCAAGATAGCGGAAAACCATACGAGCAGTACTTC.

The chain is built from TRBV15 and TRBJ2-3; 9 bases are a match to TRBD1. Trimming cost V 1 base and J 7 bases; bases outside gene matches: 6. Germline V gene data show CDR1 as LNHNV and CDR2 as YYDKDF (reference sequence). This CDR3 has 15 residues. DNA of the CDR3: TGTGCCACCAGCAGAGGCGGGACAGGGAAAAATACGCAGTATTTT. Translation: CATSRGGTGKNTQYF.

The chain employs TRBV4-1 and TRBJ1-2, with 8 bases aligning to TRBD1. Germline V gives CDR1 MGHRA, CDR2 YSYEKL. The ends lost 2 bases at V and 2 bases at J; junction bases unmatched: 4. The CDR3 sequence is 15 residues long. The CDR3 DNA is TGCGCCAGCAGCCAACCGACAGGGGAAAACTATGGCTACACCTTC. Encoded protein: CASSQPTGENYGYTF.

The sample holds one count of this clone. This chain uses TRBV5-4 with TRBJ2-1, with a weak D call TRBD2 (5 bases). From germline, CDR1 is SGHNT and CDR2 YYREEE (reference sequence). This CDR3 has 15 residues. Trimming cost V 1 base and J 9 bases, with 17 bases left between them. As DNA, the CDR3 is TGTGCCAGCAGCTTGAGAGGGAGAAGGATCGGTGAGCAGTTCTTC. This encodes CASSLRGRRIGEQFF.

The chain links TRBV28 to TRBJ1-1, with D perhaps TRBD1 (6 bases). Per the germline V gene, CDR1 is MDHEN and CDR2 is SYDVKM. CDR3 length equals 17 residues. The ends were cut back, 7 bases at V and 7 bases at J, with 28 bases in the middle. CDR3 sequence: CASTDVGIPPGQFEAFF. The CDR3 DNA reads as TGTGCCAGCACCGACGTTGGGATACCCCCAGGACAGTTTGAAGCTTTCTTT.

The chain employs TRBV2 and TRBJ2-7, with 7 bases aligning to TRBD2. The germline CDR1 and CDR2 sequences are SNHLY and FYNNEI. The CDR3 spans 14 residues. V lost 7 bases, J lost 2 bases, and 8 bases stayed unmatched. As DNA, the CDR3 is TGTGCCAGCAAGGTGTCGGGGGGACCCTACGAGCAGTACTTC. This sequence encodes CASKVSGGPYEQYF.

This clone was recorded only once. The chain joins TRBV7-2 to TRBJ1-5, with TRBD1 matching over 7 bases. V lost 4 bases to trimming and J lost 3 bases; unmatched junction nucleotides: 3. The CDR3 is 14 amino acids. The germline gives CDR1 SGHTA, CDR2 FQGNSA. CDR3: CASSSTGYNQPQHF. The CDR3 nucleotides read TGTGCCAGCAGCTCGACAGGGTACAATCAGCCCCAGCATTTT.

This clone has more than one count but fewer than ten. This chain links TRBV6-5 with TRBJ2-7, with 7 bases identical to TRBD1. There are 14 residues in the CDR3. CDR1 MNHEY and CDR2 SVGAGI come from the germline V gene. J was trimmed by 3 bases and V by 6 bases; bases with no gene match: 8. The CDR3 coding sequence is TGTGCCAGCAGCGACAGGGACATGGGCTACGAGCAGTACTTC. It specifies CASSDRDMGYEQYF.

This chain links TRBV6-5 with TRBJ1-2; possibly TRBD1 for D (5 bases). Germline loops: CDR1 MNHEY, CDR2 SVGAGI. With 2 bases removed from V and 8 bases from J, the gap between germline ends came to 12 bases. CDR3 length: 13 residues. The DNA for the CDR3 is TGTGCCAGCAGTTACAGGGCGGGGGAGGGCTACACCTTC. It codes for CASSYRAGEGYTF.

The chain joins TRBV9 to TRBJ2-7, with 7 bases identical to TRBD1. The length of the CDR3 is 16 residues. With V trimmed by 4 bases and J by 2 bases, 12 bases remained unmatched. Germline V CDR1 and CDR2: SGDLS, YYNGEE. This chain's CDR3 is CASSYVPTGFTYEQYF. In nucleotides, the CDR3 is TGTGCCAGCAGCTACGTACCGACAGGGTTCACCTACGAGCAGTACTTC.